These 6 T cell receptor beta chains share one sample of origin, sequenced in a study of T cell responses to AZD1222 COVID-19 vaccine. Assay: immunoSEQ multiplex PCR; the TCRdb copy retains only in-frame clones and omits some. The sample contains approximately 140,000 clones, approximately 90% of which appear only once. Here the sequenced sample was peripheral blood, taken on day 0 of AZD1222 vaccination. These receptors were collected from an adult in good health.

The chain combines TRBV28 with TRBJ2-7, with D perhaps TRBD1 (6 bases). Germline CDR1 MDHEN, CDR2 SYDVKM. Trimming removed 10 bases from V and 4 bases from J, with 14 bases in between. This CDR3 spans 12 amino acids. CDR3 coding DNA: TGTGCCACACACAGGGCTGGATACGAGCAGTACTTC. It codes for CATHRAGYEQYF.

The gene calls are TRBV3-1 (or the pseudogene TRBV3-2) and TRBJ2-7; D call uncertain. Germline CDR1 LGHDT, CDR2 YNNKEL (reference sequence). This CDR3 is built from 13 residues. Trimming pared 0 bases from V and 3 bases from J, leaving 6 bases between. The CDR3 loop is CASSQDRGYEQYF. The CDR3 DNA reads as TGTGCCAGCAGCCAAGATCGCGGCTACGAGCAGTACTTC.

V and J are TRBV19 and TRBJ1-1, with 8 nucleotides matching TRBD1. V lost 2 bases to trimming and J lost 5 bases; unmatched junction nucleotides: 4. Germline CDR1 is LNHDA and CDR2 is SQIVND (reference sequence). This CDR3 spans 14 amino acids. The CDR3 DNA reads as TGTGCCAGTAGTATACAGGGGGCGCGGACTGAAGCTTTCTTT. Its protein is CASSIQGARTEAFF.

CDR3 in amino acids: CASSLFWQPMNTEAFF. CDR3 in DNA: TGTGCCAGCAGTTTGTTTTGGCAGCCCATGAACACTGAAGCTTTCTTT. This chain joins TRBV6-2 or TRBV6-3 and TRBJ1-1, with unresolved D. The CDR3 length is 16 residues. V was pared by 4 bases and J by 0 bases, with 15 bases between. Germline lookup yields CDR1 MNHEY and CDR2 SVGEGT.

The chain has TRBV7-2 and TRBJ1-2, with 9 bases identical to TRBD1. The germline gives CDR1 SGHTA, CDR2 FQGNSA. V shed 6 bases and J 2 bases; nucleotides not matched to a gene: 10. CDR3 length equals 16 residues. CDR3: CASRPPGGQGNYGYTF. The CDR3 DNA follows: TGTGCCAGCAGACCACCAGGGGGACAGGGAAACTATGGCTACACCTTC.

The rearrangement links TRBV28 to TRBJ1-4; D unresolved. V lost 6 bases and J lost 8, with 16 bases in between. The germline V gene has CDR1 MDHEN and CDR2 SYDVKM. The CDR3 covers 14 residues. The CDR3 DNA is TGTGCCAGCAGCCCTCCCCAGTCGGGGGAAAAACTGTTTTTT. Amino acid sequence: CASSPPQSGEKLFF. The full variable domain, in which reference TRBV28 and TRBJ1-4 provide the parts outside the CDR3, is DVKVTQSSRYLVKRTGEKVFLECVQDMDHENMFWYRQDPGLGLRLIYFSYDVKMKEKGDIPEGYSVSREKKERFSLILESASTNQTSMYLCASSPPQSGEKLFFGSGTQLSVL.